The 15 T cell receptor beta chains below all came from one sample that was sequenced in a study of regulatory T cells. Whole-study results and caveats: In CD3G-deficient patients, conventional CD4+ T cells were enriched for hydrophobic CDR3 residues at positions 6 and 7.

Primers: 52 TRBV forward and 13 TRBJ reverse. Sequenced by immunoSEQ multiplex PCR; TCRdb stores in-frame clones only, minus some. The data hold 20,000 to 25,000 clones, with about 88% observed a single time. These receptors have no known antigen. The material sequenced was conventional CD4+ T cells sorted from blood. These receptors were obtained from a child aged 10 to 17 with CD3G deficiency.

The gene calls are TRBV7-9 and TRBJ2-1; a possible D gene is TRBD2 (5 bases). Per germline, CDR1 SEHNR and CDR2 FQNEAQ (reference sequence). Trimming took off 4 bases at V and 9 bases at J, with 7 bases between the two ends. CDR3 length: 11 amino acids. The CDR3 DNA follows: TGTGCCAGCAGCTCAGGAGGTGAGCAGTTCTTC. It is translated as CASSSGGEQFF.

The chain couples TRBV27 to TRBJ1-2; no firm D call. CDR1 is MNHEY, CDR2 SMNVEV, per germline (reference sequence). The CDR3 spans 14 residues. V was trimmed by 1 base and J by 3 bases, leaving 9 bases between them. CDR3 sequence: CASSLYPIYYGYTF. The CDR3 bases are TGTGCCAGCAGTTTATATCCCATCTACTATGGCTACACCTTC.

The V and J genes are TRBV6-1 and TRBJ2-1, with D possibly called TRBD1 or TRBD2 (6 bases each). V was trimmed by 2 bases and J by 4 bases, leaving 18 bases between them. Per germline, CDR1 MNHNS and CDR2 SASEGT. This CDR3 spans 17 amino acids. CDR3 loop: CASSESLGGRKYNEQFF. CDR3 DNA sequence: TGTGCCAGCAGTGAATCCTTAGGGGGGAGGAAATACAATGAGCAGTTCTTC.

The chain uses TRBV7-3 and TRBJ2-5; TRBD2 is a possible D gene (8 bases). CDR3 length: 17 amino acids. Germline assignment: CDR1 SGHTA and CDR2 FQGTGA. Trimming took 2 bases from V and 1 from J, leaving 17 bases between them. The CDR3 nucleotides read TGTGCCAGCAGCTTAGGGGTACGGGAGGGGGCCCAAGAGACCCAGTACTTC. Translation gives CASSLGVREGAQETQYF.

This clone is a singleton in its sample. The V and J genes are TRBV23-1 and TRBJ2-5; D is unclear. TRBV23-1 qualifies as an ORF whose function is uncertain. Trimming shortened V by 3 bases and J by 2 bases, and 10 bases separated the two germline ends. This CDR3 contains 14 residues. The CDR3 DNA reads TGCGCCAGCAGTCACTTGCAGGCACAAGAGACCCAGTACTTC. It translates to CASSHLQAQETQYF.

The V gene is TRBV29-1, the J gene TRBJ1-6; 9 bases match TRBD1. This CDR3 is 15 amino acids long. Germline values: CDR1 SQVTM, CDR2 ANQGSEA. Germline trimming cut 4 bases from V and 7 bases from J; bases unmatched to any gene: 8. In nucleotides, the CDR3 is TGCAGCGTTGGAGCCACAGGGGGCCCAAATTCACCCCTCCACTTT. Translation gives CSVGATGGPNSPLHF.

The rearrangement links TRBV20-1 to TRBJ2-1; D uncertain. The germline V and J ends were trimmed by 3 bases and 3 bases, with 3 bases remaining between them. The CDR3 is 11 amino acids. Germline V gene data show CDR1 as DFQATT and CDR2 as SNEGSKA (reference sequence). CDR3 residues: CSASGYNEQFF. As DNA, the CDR3 is TGCAGTGCTAGCGGCTACAATGAGCAGTTCTTC.

The chain joins TRBV21-1 to TRBJ2-7; the table calls TRBD1, which could not be checked here. TRBV21-1 is annotated as a pseudogene. The CDR3 extends over 15 amino acids. CDR3 loop: CASSKAVRYTYEQYF. In DNA form, the CDR3 reads TGTGCCAGCAGCAAAGCGGTCAGGTATACCTACGAGCAGTACTTC.

The genes are TRBV7-8 and TRBJ2-7; D gene unclear. This CDR3 contains 14 residues. Germline CDR1 reads SGHVS; CDR2 reads FQNEAQ. V was shortened by 5 bases and J by 0 bases, with 11 bases between the two germline ends. CDR3 residues: CASSPREVSYEQYF. CDR3 nucleotides: TGTGCCAGCAGCCCCCGTGAGGTCTCCTACGAGCAGTACTTC.

The chain combines TRBV5-1 with TRBJ2-3; TRBD1 might be the D (5 bases). Deletions cut 3 bases from V and 3 bases from J, with 14 bases between. Germline V gene sequence: CDR1 SGHRS, CDR2 YFSETQ. The CDR3 extends over 15 amino acids. For the CDR3, the DNA is TGCGCCAGCAGCTCCGGACACCGCCAGACAGATACGCAGTATTTT. It translates to CASSSGHRQTDTQYF.

This chain joins TRBV5-1 and TRBJ2-3; TRBD1 matches 7 bases. Per the germline V gene, CDR1 is SGHRS and CDR2 is YFSETQ. The CDR3 is 15 residues long. The junction had 6 bases not matched to a gene; V was cut back by 3 bases and J by 2 bases. The CDR3: CASSYSGQPTDTQYF. The CDR3 DNA sequence: TGCGCCAGCAGCTACTCGGGACAGCCCACAGATACGCAGTATTTT. The whole variable domain, filled in from reference TRBV5-1 and TRBJ2-3, reads KAGVTQTPRYLIKTRGQQVTLSCSPISGHRSVSWYQQTPGQGLQFLFEYFSETQRNKGNFPGRFSGRQFSNSRSEMNVSTLELGDSALYLCASSYSGQPTDTQYFGPGTRLTVL.

The V gene is TRBV19, the J gene TRBJ2-1, with a weak D call TRBD2 (5 bases). Germline V gene sequence: CDR1 LNHDA, CDR2 SQIVND (reference sequence). V lost 1 base, J lost 6 bases, and 10 bases lay in between. This CDR3 is built from 14 residues. The DNA of the CDR3 is TGTGCCAGTAGTATAGGAGGGATAGCCAATGAGCAGTTCTTC. Its protein is CASSIGGIANEQFF. Full variable domain (remainder filled in from reference TRBV19 and TRBJ2-1): DGGITQSPKYLFRKEGQNVTLSCEQNLNHDAMYWYRQDPGQGLRLIYYSQIVNDFQKGDIAEGYSVSREKKESFPLTVTSAQKNPTAFYLCASSIGGIANEQFFGPGTRLTVL.

The chain recombines TRBV28 with TRBJ2-7; 8 bases agree with TRBD2. Losses at the gene ends were 5 bases for V and 3 bases for J; bases not matched to a gene: 9. Germline V gives CDR1 MDHEN, CDR2 SYDVKM. The CDR3 extends over 15 amino acids. For the CDR3, the DNA is TGTGCCAGCAGTCGCTTAGCGGGACCTAGCTACGAGCAGTACTTC. Translation: CASSRLAGPSYEQYF.

The gene calls are TRBV27 and TRBJ1-1, with D unclear. Germline V gene data show CDR1 as MNHEY and CDR2 as SMNVEV (reference sequence). This CDR3 contains 15 residues. The V and J ends lost 6 bases and 0 bases respectively, with 14 bases between them. CDR3 residues: CASRKVGGMNTEAFF. The CDR3 coding sequence is TGTGCCAGCAGAAAGGTAGGCGGCATGAACACTGAAGCTTTCTTT.

The sample holds a few counts of this clone. The rearrangement joins TRBV5-1 to TRBJ1-2; 9 nucleotides align to TRBD1. CDR3 length: 14 residues. Germline V gene sequence: CDR1 SGHRS, CDR2 YFSETQ. With 2 bases clipped from V and 4 bases from J, the junction kept 3 bases outside the gene matches. The CDR3, as DNA: TGCGCCAGCAGCTTTACAGGGGGCTCCTATGGCTACACCTTC. This gives the protein CASSFTGGSYGYTF.